Sequencing of this T cell receptor (beta chain) was carried out in a study of cytomegalovirus exposure and HLA in healthy donors (dated by TCRdb to 2016 to 2017). As for the study more broadly: According to a later analysis, the approximately 120 validation repertoires were produced on the same platform as the approximately 610 repertoires of the first cohort. The study was designed to test whether signatures of past pathogen exposure could be identified by cataloging public T cell receptors. In addition to the first cohort of hundreds of subjects, a separate validation cohort of around 110 different subjects was used. The study combined high-throughput TCR immunosequencing, statistical association of individual TCRs with disease status, and machine learning to predict cytomegalovirus infection status.

The library was prepared using the immunoSEQ multiplex PCR assay. Per the source publication's procedure: A statistical classification framework was built for diagnosing cytomegalovirus status from the catalog of TCR beta chain sequences. Imported from immuneACCESS, the table was reduced by TCRdb to in-frame sequences with V and J called. These copies leave out some clones; in studies compared against another copy, an unresolved V gene accounts for under half, and the cause of the remainder is not known. That table furnishes V, J and clone size, whereas the DNA furnished D and trimming. This sample gives some 250,000 clones in total; 90% of them show up just once. Of the sample, approximately 3% is held by the ten largest clones. The donors were included in the validation cohort of 100 to 150 subjects, a group kept apart from the approximately 690-subject first cohort. Overall results and qualifications from the work: Of the cluster scores, roughly 95% were above 0 in a later analysis, which found that TCRs clustered in the first cohort also tended to co-occur in the 95 to 150 validation repertoires. In both the original and validation cohorts, the classifier was reported to diagnose cytomegalovirus status with high specificity and sensitivity. The validation cohort had no HLA typing available for a later analysis, so co-occurrence within that cohort was assessed over all 120 or so repertoires. Across donors, most TCR sequences were observed very rarely, whereas some public TCRs were present in many individuals. The study listed 170 or so TCR beta chains as associated with cytomegalovirus. In vitro tests confirmed that a few of the cytomegalovirus-associated TCR beta chains recognize cytomegalovirus antigens. According to the authors, the approach could potentially be generalized to other disease states and immunological phenotypes.

As regards this clone: Its target antigen remains unknown. No base-level quality is on record; no much larger clone is a single base apart.

From a lookup of the germline V gene, CDR1 and CDR2 are SGDLS and YYNGEE. From the cysteine through the phenylalanine, the CDR3 covers 15 amino acids. Solely the CDR3 DNA is kept, with 45 bases framed from the first base. At the junction V is shortened by 0 bases and J by 6 bases, with 14 bases in between. The TCR originated in a woman in her twenties or thirties in good health and CMV-seronegative. The V and J segments used are TRBV9 and TRBJ2-3; the D segment cannot be called with confidence. Sequencing was done on a sample of PBMCs. The CDR3 region: CASSVVSGPHDTQYF. The DNA is as follows: TGTGCCAGCAGCGTAGTTTCAGGCCCTCACGATACGCAGTATTTT.